The 18 T cell receptor beta chains given below trace back to one sample, sequenced in a study of T cells in Graves' hyperthyroidism and ophthalmopathy. RNA transcripts gave rise to amplified TCR beta CDR3 regions. During a first-round RT-PCR of the TCR CDR3, the HTBI primer set was used. From the multiplex PCR reads, TCRdb called clonotypes with MiXCR, one entry per CDR3 protein. Of about 350,000 distinct CDR3 sequences in the sample, approximately 13% were seen once. Input material: blood. All receptors derive from a woman in her 30s with Graves' hyperthyroidism.

There are a few counts of this clonotype. This chain connects TRBV5-6 to TRBJ2-7; 8 nucleotides match TRBD2. The CDR3 contains 16 residues. Germline V lookup: CDR1 SGHDT, CDR2 YYEEEE. V was clipped by 2 bases and J by 2 bases; unmatched bases: 9. The chain's CDR3 is CASSFRAGGGTYEQYF. CDR3 DNA sequence: TGTGCCAGCAGCTTTCGGGCGGGAGGAGGAACCTACGAGCAGTACTTC.

This clonotype was found many times. This chain joins TRBV6-2 or TRBV6-3 and TRBJ2-7, with 7 bases matching TRBD2. The CDR3 has 13 amino acids. Germline CDR1 is MNHEY and CDR2 is SVGEGT. After removal of 6 bases from V and 6 bases from J, the junction contained 8 bases not matched to a gene. In nucleotides, the CDR3 is TGTGCCAGCAGCAACCGGGAGGCCTCCGAGCAGTACTTC. Translated, it gives CASSNREASEQYF.

This chain links TRBV24-1 with TRBJ1-2; D gene uncertain. In germline, CDR1 is KGHDR, CDR2 SFDVKD. V was trimmed by 4 bases and J by 8 bases, leaving 13 bases between them. The CDR3 loop spans 13 amino acids. The DNA for the CDR3 is TGTGCCACCAGTGACGCCTGGGGTTTGGGCTACACCTTC. Its protein product is CATSDAWGLGYTF.

This clonotype was detected only a few times. The rearrangement links TRBV7-3 to TRBJ2-2; no reliable D call. The CDR3 runs 17 residues. Germline-derived CDR1 and CDR2 are SGHTA and FQGTGA. V was shortened by 5 bases and J by 0 bases, with 16 bases between the two germline ends. The CDR3 DNA reads TGTGCCAGCAGCAGCCCATCGTGGACGACGAACACCGGGGAGCTGTTTTTT. Its translation: CASSSPSWTTNTGELFF. Using reference TRBV7-3 and TRBJ2-2 for the parts outside the CDR3, the full variable domain is GAGVSQTPSNKVTEKGKYVELRCDPISGHTALYWYRQSLGQGPEFLIYFQGTGAADDSGLPNDRFFAVRPEGSVSTLKIQRTERGDSAVYLCASSSPSWTTNTGELFFGEGSRLTVL.

The chain is built from TRBV20-1 and TRBJ2-1; 9 bases map to TRBD1. Germline values: CDR1 DFQATT, CDR2 SNEGSKA (reference sequence). The V gene end was trimmed by 3 bases and the J gene end by 1 base; junction bases not matched to a gene: 13. CDR3 length: 18 residues. CDR3 DNA: TGCAGTGCTAGGGGGGACAGGGCGCTCTCTTTTTCCTACAATGAGCAGTTCTTC. Amino acid sequence: CSARGDRALSFSYNEQFF.

There are many counts of this clonotype. The chain couples TRBV20-1 to TRBJ1-1; D call uncertain. This CDR3 has 12 amino acids. Per the germline V gene, CDR1 is DFQATT and CDR2 is SNEGSKA (reference sequence). CDR3 residues: CRPAVWNTEAFF. In DNA form, the CDR3 reads TGCAGGCCCGCAGTTTGGAACACTGAAGCTTTCTTT.

This clonotype was seen at least ten times. The J gene is TRBJ2-7, the V gene TRBV7-9, with TRBD1 identical over 7 bases. The CDR3 totals 14 residues. Germline V CDR1 and CDR2: SEHNR, FQNEAQ (reference sequence). Trimming at V came to 6 bases and at J to 2 bases, leaving 7 bases not matched to a gene. CDR3 sequence reads: CASSSLDRAYEQYF. CDR3 nucleotide sequence: TGTGCCAGCAGTTCCTTAGACAGGGCCTACGAGCAGTACTTC.

The table lists this clonotype with many counts. The CDR3 protein is CASSLPGGPEYF. As DNA, the CDR3 is TGTGCCAGCAGCCTCCCGGGAGGCCCGGAGTACTTC. The genes are TRBV12-3 or TRBV12-4 and TRBJ2-5; 7 nucleotides align to TRBD2. V shed 6 bases, J shed 12 bases, and the junction held 10 bases outside the gene matches. The CDR3 has 12 residues.

This clonotype was found a few times. The chain carries TRBV18 and TRBJ2-7, with 7 bases lining up with TRBD2. The CDR3 is 16 residues long. Per germline, CDR1 KGHSH and CDR2 LQKENI. V trimming: 3 bases; J trimming: 0 bases; junction bases outside the gene matches: 8. This chain's CDR3 is CASSPLAGLGSYEQYF. The CDR3 region has the DNA TGTGCCAGCTCACCCTTAGCGGGCTTGGGCTCCTACGAGCAGTACTTC.

This clonotype was seen at least ten times. V is TRBV28 and J is TRBJ1-5; D is possibly TRBD1 (6 bases). V lost 6 bases and J lost 4, with 13 bases in between. The CDR3 extends over 14 amino acids. Germline V CDR1 and CDR2: MDHEN, SYDVKM. The CDR3: CASRAGTPNQPQHF. The CDR3 region has the DNA TGTGCCAGCAGGGCCGGGACACCGAATCAGCCCCAGCATTTT.

This clonotype was counted many times. V gene TRBV11-2 combines with J gene TRBJ1-3; 7 bases fit TRBD1. From germline, CDR1 is SGHAT and CDR2 FQNNGV. The junction had 9 bases not matched to a gene; V was cut back by 4 bases and J by 3 bases. The CDR3 is made up of 16 amino acids. This CDR3 reads CASSSHRGQGGNTIYF. The CDR3 bases are TGTGCCAGCAGCTCCCACAGGGGTCAGGGTGGAAACACCATATATTTT. The whole variable domain, filled in from reference TRBV11-2 and TRBJ1-3, reads EAGVAQSPRYKIIEKRQSVAFWCNPISGHATLYWYQQILGQGPKLLIQFQNNGVVDDSQLPKDRFSAERLKGVDSTLKIQPAKLEDSAVYLCASSSHRGQGGNTIYFGEGSWLTVV.

This clonotype was observed at least ten times. This rearrangement joins TRBV6-2 or TRBV6-3 to TRBJ1-5, with a possible D match to TRBD1 (6 bases). The CDR3 has 14 amino acids. Germline lookup yields CDR1 MNHEY and CDR2 SVGEGT. V lost 0 bases and J 7 bases, leaving 10 bases between the germline ends. The CDR3: CASSYSGGIQPQHF. The CDR3 DNA follows: TGTGCCAGCAGTTACTCCGGGGGCATACAGCCCCAGCATTTT.

V usage is TRBV20-1 and J usage is TRBJ2-2, with D uncertain. CDR3 size: 13 residues. CDR1 is DFQATT and CDR2 is SNEGSKA in the germline V gene (reference sequence). V was trimmed by 3 bases and J by 1 base, leaving 6 bases between them. CDR3 bases: TGCAGTGCTAGCCCCGGGAACACCGGGGAGCTGTTTTTT. Its protein product is CSASPGNTGELFF.

The chain recombines TRBV20-1 with TRBJ2-4, with D uncertain. CDR3 length equals 13 residues. The germline V gene encodes CDR1 DFQATT and CDR2 SNEGSKA (reference sequence). V shed 0 bases and J shed 8 bases, with 11 bases lying between them. Written as DNA, the CDR3 is TGCAGTGCTAGAGAGTCAGGACGGGACATTCAGTACTTC. Its protein is CSARESGRDIQYF.

This clonotype was picked up many times. The rearrangement joins TRBV12-3 or TRBV12-4 to TRBJ2-1, with D perhaps matching TRBD2 (7 bases). Trimming left V 3 bases short and J 7 bases short, with 13 bases between. This CDR3 has 14 residues. CDR3 bases: TGTGCCAGCAGTTTCCCGGGGGGCCGGAATGAGCAGTTCTTC. It yields the protein CASSFPGGRNEQFF.

This clonotype was seen repeatedly, ten times or more. The chain uses TRBV24-1 and TRBJ2-3, with 10 nucleotides matching TRBD2. J lost 2 bases, V lost 5 bases, and 3 bases had no gene match. This CDR3 is 15 amino acids long. Germline V gene sequence: CDR1 KGHDR, CDR2 SFDVKD. CDR3 in amino acids: CATSGTSGYTDTQYF. Written as DNA, the CDR3 is TGTGCCACCAGTGGGACTAGCGGTTACACAGATACGCAGTATTTT.

Many counts were recorded for this clonotype. The V call is TRBV7-9, the J call TRBJ2-1; TRBD2 is a possible D gene (7 bases). CDR1 and CDR2 (germline): SEHNR, FQNEAQ (reference sequence). V gave up 6 bases and J gave up 5 bases, with 8 bases separating them. The CDR3 spans 12 residues. The CDR3 DNA reads as TGTGCCAGCAGAGGGGGGGACAATGAGCAGTTCTTC. Translated: CASRGGDNEQFF.

V gene TRBV20-1 combines with J gene TRBJ2-4; D may correspond to TRBD1 or TRBD2 (6 bases each). Germline V gene sequence: CDR1 DFQATT, CDR2 SNEGSKA (reference sequence). Trimming left V 6 bases short and J 12 bases short, with 30 bases between. This CDR3 spans 16 amino acids. CDR3 DNA sequence: TGCAGTGCGGGCGGGACAAGACCTAATCGACCCTCCCCTCAGTACTTC. Residues: CSAGGTRPNRPSPQYF.